This T cell receptor (beta chain) appears in the sequencing data of a study of T cell responses to AZD1222 COVID-19 vaccine. Per the germline V gene, CDR1 is SGHVS and CDR2 is FQNEAQ. J lost 8 bases, V lost 1 base, and 9 bases had no gene match. The CDR3 sequence is 17 residues long. Profiling relied on immunoSEQ multiplex PCR, and the TCRdb table lists in-frame clones only, not all of them. The table shows about 150,000 clones, with about nine tenths occurring only once. This chain connects TRBV7-8 to TRBJ2-1, with TRBD2 matching 12 bases. The clonotype originates from an adult in good health. Here the sequenced sample was peripheral blood, taken on day 0 of AZD1222 vaccination. CDR3 sequence reads: CASSLVLAGGPIHEQFF. The CDR3 nucleotides are TGTGCCAGCAGCTTAGTCCTAGCGGGAGGGCCGATCCATGAGCAGTTCTTC.